This TCR beta chain came from a study of PD-L1 blockade in urothelial cancer. Overall study: From 0 to 3 prior chemotherapy regimens had been given to the patients. Peripheral blood specimens exhibited a median yield of around 150,000 T cells.

The table came from immunoSEQ multiplex PCR; TCRdb's copy has only in-frame clones and leaves some out. The table lists some 29,000 clones, around 87% of them singletons. CDR1 LNHDA and CDR2 SQIVND come from the germline V gene (reference sequence). J lost 4 bases, V lost 5 bases, and 3 bases had no gene match. This CDR3 has 13 residues. Patients suffered from locally advanced or metastatic urothelial carcinoma. The chain couples TRBV19 to TRBJ1-1, with 8 bases identical to TRBD1. This receptor was identified in a man aged 50 or older with urothelial cancer. The material sequenced was PBMCs, taken around atezolizumab (anti-PD-L1) treatment. This CDR3 is CASSLGTGTEAFF. For the CDR3, the DNA is TGTGCCAGTAGTCTCGGGACAGGCACTGAAGCTTTCTTT.